The T cell receptor beta chain under discussion was sequenced for a study of shared clonotypes between healthy human individuals. Germline assignment: CDR1 SGHRS and CDR2 YFSETQ. Trimming cost V 0 bases and J 5 bases, with 5 bases left between them. The CDR3 has 12 residues. Repertoires were generated with immunoSEQ multiplex PCR, while TCRdb's copy carries only in-frame clones and drops some. The data show roughly 2.6 million clones, approximately 94% seen once. For this clone: The sample contains more than one DNA sequence encoding this CDR3.

This chain uses TRBV5-1 with TRBJ2-5; no clear D. Sample: naive CD4+ T cells sorted from blood. Sample subset: CD45RA+ positively selected. This receptor was taken from a man aged 18-30 years in good health. In DNA, the CDR3 is TGCGCCAGCAGCTTGGAGGCGGAGACCCAGTACTTC. Protein: CASSLEAETQYF. Supplemented by reference TRBV5-1 and TRBJ2-5, the full variable domain reads KAGVTQTPRYLIKTRGQQVTLSCSPISGHRSVSWYQQTPGQGLQFLFEYFSETQRNKGNFPGRFSGRQFSNSRSEMNVSTLELGDSALYLCASSLEAETQYFGPGTRLLVL.